This TCR beta chain derives from a study of shared clonotypes between healthy human individuals. Study background: Aged between 18 and 49, the donors were two women and a few men.

In the naive CD8 group, cells lacked CD45RO and were positively selected for CCR7, so terminally differentiated effector memory CD45RA+ cells were left out. A note on this clone: Antigen specificity is unknown.

V lost 0 bases and J 4 bases, leaving 13 bases between the germline ends. The CDR3 runs to 15 residues. Germline V gene data show CDR1 as MGHRA and CDR2 as YSYEKL. The study, taken as a whole, reports: Rarefaction showed that sequencing of sorted subsets was incomplete (despite large depth).

Profiled with immunoSEQ multiplex PCR; TCRdb holds only in-frame clones, not every one. The table lists roughly 570,000 clones, 95% to 98% of them singletons. Source material: naive CD8+ T cells sorted from blood. The sequence was obtained from a man between 25 and 39 years old in good health. The chain joins TRBV4-1 to TRBJ2-7, with a possible D match to TRBD2 (5 bases). The CDR3 region has the DNA TGCGCCAGCAGCCAAGATCATAGGGAGCGGTACGAGCAGTACTTC. Encoded protein: CASSQDHRERYEQYF.